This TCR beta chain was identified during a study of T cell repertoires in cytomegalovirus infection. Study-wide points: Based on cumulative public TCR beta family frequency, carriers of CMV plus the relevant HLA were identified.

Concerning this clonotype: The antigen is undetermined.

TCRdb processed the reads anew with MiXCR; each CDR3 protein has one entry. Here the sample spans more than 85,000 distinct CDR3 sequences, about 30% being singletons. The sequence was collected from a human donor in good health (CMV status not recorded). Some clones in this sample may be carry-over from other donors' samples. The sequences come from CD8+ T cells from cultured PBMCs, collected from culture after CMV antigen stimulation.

The CDR3 DNA reads TGTGCCAGCAGCCCGGGACAGGCAATTCTCTATGGCTACACCTTC. It yields the protein CASSPGQAILYGYTF. The chain joins TRBV3-1 to TRBJ1-2, with 8 bases fitting TRBD1. J lost 4 bases, V lost 4 bases, and 8 bases had no gene match. There are 15 residues in the CDR3. CDR1 and CDR2 (germline): LGHDT, YNNKEL (reference sequence).